The present entry profiles one T cell receptor (beta chain) with its context. Profiling relied on immunoSEQ multiplex PCR, and the TCRdb table lists in-frame clones only, not all of them. The data hold tens of thousands of clones, with nearly 90% observed a single time. This CDR3 region has 12 residues. CDR1 and CDR2 from the germline V gene are MNHEY and SMNVEV (reference sequence). With 8 bases removed from V and 6 bases from J, the gap between germline ends came to 13 bases. The data were taken from a study of OX40 agonist ivuxolimab in advanced cancers. The clonotype originates from an adult with an advanced solid tumor such as melanoma, head and neck, liver or kidney cancer. V gene TRBV27 combines with J gene TRBJ1-1, with a weak D call TRBD1 (5 bases). The starting material was CD4+ or CD8+ T cells sorted from blood, obtained in a trial of the OX40 agonist ivuxolimab. Here the CDR3 DNA reads TGTGCCAGCTCCCAAACGGGGGCTGAAGCTTTCTTT. Encoded protein: CASSQTGAEAFF.